One and the same sample provided the 5 T cell receptor beta chains below, sequenced in a study of blood T cell repertoires in COVID-19. Assay used: immunoSEQ multiplex PCR; TCRdb lists only in-frame clones, some missing. The table has fewer than 350,000 clones, 89% seen once; the top ten hold about 5.2%. The sample consisted of PBMCs or T cells enriched from blood (not recorded which). All receptors derive from a man aged 60 to 75 who had recovered from COVID-19.

The CDR3 DNA reads TGTGCCACCAGTGATTGGCCACACCTGAGGGCTTTCTTT. Translated: CATSDWPHLRAFF. This chain uses TRBV24-1 with TRBJ1-1; D ambiguous. V dropped 2 bases and J dropped 11 bases, with 14 bases sitting between them. The CDR3 consists of 13 residues. Germline V gives CDR1 KGHDR, CDR2 SFDVKD.

This clone is a singleton in its sample. The J gene is TRBJ2-7, the V gene TRBV9, with 9 bases that match TRBD2. CDR1 is SGDLS and CDR2 is YYNGEE in the germline V gene. V shed 3 bases, J shed 2 bases, and the junction held 3 bases outside the gene matches. The CDR3 has 14 residues. The DNA of the CDR3 is TGTGCCAGCAGCGCGACTAGCGGACCCTACGAGCAGTACTTC. This sequence encodes CASSATSGPYEQYF.

CDR3 amino acids: CASSLWVGDKAFF. The DNA for the CDR3 is TGTGCCAGCAGTTTATGGGTCGGGGACAAAGCTTTCTTT. The chain combines TRBV27 with TRBJ1-1; weak D call: TRBD1 (6 bases). The CDR3 totals 13 residues. The germline CDR1 and CDR2 sequences are MNHEY and SMNVEV (reference sequence). V gave up 1 base and J gave up 9 bases, with 12 bases separating them.

The rearrangement uses TRBV6-1 and TRBJ1-5; D unresolved. Germline V CDR1 and CDR2: MNHNS, SASEGT. The CDR3 is 14 residues long. V was clipped by 5 bases and J by 7 bases, with 15 bases between them. CDR3 sequence (DNA): TGTGCCAGCAGTACACCGAGGGTAGAACAGCCCCAGCATTTT. This encodes CASSTPRVEQPQHF.

The CDR3 loop is CASSAPGVPPYEQYF. In DNA, the CDR3 is TGTGCCAGTAGTGCCCCAGGGGTCCCGCCCTACGAGCAGTACTTC. V gene TRBV19 combines with J gene TRBJ2-7, with a tentative D call TRBD1 (6 bases). The germline V and J ends were trimmed by 5 bases and 2 bases, with 16 bases remaining between them. This CDR3 region has 15 residues. Germline V gene sequence: CDR1 LNHDA, CDR2 SQIVND (reference sequence).